This TCR beta chain was captured by sequencing in a study of cytomegalovirus exposure and HLA in healthy donors. Overall study findings and caveats: Researchers reported in a later analysis that a missense DCLRE1C variant was tied to TCR beta V- and J-gene trimming. Investigators reported 164 TCR beta chains as tied to cytomegalovirus.

The PCR ran on 60 Vbeta and 13 Jbeta primers. Clones were sequenced by immunoSEQ multiplex PCR, and TCRdb holds only the in-frame ones, with some missing. In the table there are about 150,000 clones, about 70% of which are singletons. This clone was counted between two and nine times. What it recognizes is unknown. Other DNA sequences from this sample encode an identical CDR3 as well. The CDR3 runs to 14 residues. CDR1 is MNHEY and CDR2 is SVGAGI in the germline V gene. Unmatched junction bases numbered 4, after V lost 0 bases and J lost 5 bases. The sequence was collected from a man under 40 in good health and CMV-seropositive. The sequencing sample was made of PBMCs. V gene TRBV6-5 combines with J gene TRBJ2-7, with 7 bases aligning to TRBD2. The CDR3 DNA is TGTGCCAGCAGTTACTCAAGGCGGGAGCACGAGCAGTACTTC. It is translated as CASSYSRREHEQYF.